These 13 T cell receptor beta chains were sequenced from one sample in a study of PD-L1 blockade in urothelial cancer. The assay was immunoSEQ multiplex PCR, and TCRdb's table has in-frame clones only and misses some. The data show 130,000 or so clones, with about 81% seen just once and 3.2% held by the top ten. The time point: pretreatment peripheral blood. This sample comprised PBMCs, obtained around atezolizumab (anti-PD-L1) treatment. The receptors here all came from a man in his fifties with urothelial cancer.

The chain has TRBV6-5 and TRBJ1-5; TRBD1 aligns across 7 bases. The CDR3 is 16 residues long. Germline assignment: CDR1 MNHEY and CDR2 SVGAGI. The V gene end was trimmed by 4 bases and the J gene end by 4 bases; junction bases not matched to a gene: 10. CDR3 DNA sequence: TGTGCCAGCAGTTCTACGCAGACAGGGAGAAATCAGCCCCAGCATTTT. Its translation: CASSSTQTGRNQPQHF.

The V and J genes are TRBV30 and TRBJ1-2; TRBD1 might be the D (6 bases). The CDR3 is made up of 13 amino acids. V lost 5 bases, J lost 7 bases, and 17 bases lay in between. CDR1 GTSNPN and CDR2 SVGIG come from the germline V gene (reference sequence). The DNA for the CDR3 is TGTGCCTGGGAGCCCTCGACAGGACTTGGCTACACCTTC. Its protein is CAWEPSTGLGYTF.

The rearrangement joins TRBV28 to TRBJ2-3; 8 bases align to TRBD2. The germline V gene has CDR1 MDHEN and CDR2 SYDVKM. After removal of 3 bases from V and 5 bases from J, the junction contained 10 bases not matched to a gene. CDR3 length: 16 amino acids. DNA of the CDR3: TGTGCCAGCAGTTTCCGACTAGCGAGGGCCATAGATACGCAGTATTTT. This translates into CASSFRLARAIDTQYF.

The rearrangement joins TRBV7-8 to TRBJ2-7, with D maybe TRBD1 (6 bases). The CDR3 has 13 residues. Germline V gene lookup returns CDR1 SGHVS and CDR2 FQNEAQ. V lost 2 bases and J 3 bases, leaving 8 bases between the germline ends. CDR3 sequence (DNA): TGTGCCAGCAGCTTAAACAGGGTCTACGAGCAGTACTTC. Amino acids: CASSLNRVYEQYF.

The CDR3 nucleotides are TGTGCCAGCAGTTCCGGGACTAGCGGGGTTGAGCAGTTCTTC. It yields the protein CASSSGTSGVEQFF. The chain carries TRBV27 and TRBJ2-1; 13 nucleotides agree with TRBD2. Germline CDR1 and CDR2: MNHEY and SMNVEV (reference sequence). After removal of 4 bases from V and 9 bases from J, the junction contained 3 bases not matched to a gene. The CDR3 extends over 14 amino acids.

This clone was counted a single time. This chain connects TRBV9 to TRBJ2-3; 11 bases are shared with TRBD2. V lost 4 bases and J lost 6; bases outside the gene matches: 10. Germline CDR1 reads SGDLS; CDR2 reads YYNGEE. The CDR3 totals 16 residues. DNA of the CDR3: TGTGCCAGCAGCCCCCGTAGCGGGAGGGAGGGGGATACGCAGTATTTT. This encodes CASSPRSGREGDTQYF. Variable domain in full (rest from reference TRBV9 and TRBJ2-3): DSGVTQTPKHLITATGQRVTLRCSPRSGDLSVYWYQQSLDQGLQFLIQYYNGEERAKGNILERFSAQQFPDLHSELNLSSLELGDSALYFCASSPRSGREGDTQYFGPGTRLTVL.

The chain uses TRBV14 and TRBJ2-7; 7 positions agree with TRBD2. CDR1 and CDR2 from the germline V gene are SGHDN and FVKESK. CDR3 size: 16 residues. V shed 0 bases and J 7 bases; nucleotides not matched to a gene: 12. The CDR3 protein is CASSQDLGEGRWEQYF. The CDR3 DNA reads TGTGCCAGCAGCCAAGATTTGGGGGAGGGCCGTTGGGAGCAGTACTTC.

This clone was counted between two and nine times. The chain employs TRBV18 and TRBJ2-1, with no clear D. V lost 1 base and J lost 7, with 20 bases in between. The CDR3 spans 17 residues. Per germline, CDR1 KGHSH and CDR2 LQKENI. The CDR3 nucleotides read TGTGCCAGCTCACCACTACGGCGGTACGCCTCGAGGAATGAGCAGTTCTTC. Protein product: CASSPLRRYASRNEQFF.

The V and J genes are TRBV7-9 and TRBJ2-3; 10 nucleotides agree with TRBD2. The V and J ends lost 5 bases and 0 bases, in that order; junction bases with no gene match: 11. Germline CDR1 and CDR2: SEHNR and FQNEAQ (reference sequence). This CDR3 contains 18 residues. DNA for the CDR3: TGTGCCAGCAGCCTGGGGGCTAGCGGGAGACGGAGCACAGATACGCAGTATTTT. It translates to CASSLGASGRRSTDTQYF.

DNA for the CDR3: TGTGCCAGCAGCTTGGGCAGGTCGTCTGAAGCTTTCTTT. Translating gives CASSLGRSSEAFF. The chain recombines TRBV11-1 with TRBJ1-1; no firm D call. Between the trimmed V and J ends, which lost 3 bases and 6 bases, there was a span of 11 bases. Germline V CDR1 and CDR2: SGHAT, FQDESV (reference sequence). This CDR3 comprises 13 residues.

The chain carries TRBV18 and TRBJ1-1, with a weak D call TRBD1 (5 bases). Trimming left V 2 bases short and J 7 bases short, with 17 bases between. The germline V gene encodes CDR1 KGHSH and CDR2 LQKENI. The CDR3 is made up of 15 amino acids. CDR3 sequence (DNA): TGTGCCAGCTCACCAGGGGCTATTACCGGCCTTGAAGCTTTCTTT. Residues: CASSPGAITGLEAFF.

The V call is TRBV10-2, the J call TRBJ2-1; TRBD2 is a possible D gene (5 bases). V shed 8 bases and J shed 4 bases, with 15 bases lying between them. The CDR3 has 14 amino acids. Per the germline V gene, CDR1 is WSHSY and CDR2 is SAAADI. CDR3 sequence: CASLFEGRYNEQFF. The CDR3 nucleotides are TGCGCCAGCCTATTCGAGGGCCGTTACAATGAGCAGTTCTTC.

As DNA, the CDR3 is TGTGCCAGTAGTGCCACAGGGGCGTTTAGCAATCAGCCCCAGCATTTT. Protein: CASSATGAFSNQPQHF. The chain uses TRBV19 and TRBJ1-5; 7 nucleotides agree with TRBD1. Germline trimming cut 5 bases from V and 0 bases from J; bases unmatched to any gene: 7. The CDR3 has 16 residues. The germline V gene has CDR1 LNHDA and CDR2 SQIVND (reference sequence). The entire variable domain, with the rest obtained from reference TRBV19 and TRBJ1-5, is as follows: DGGITQSPKYLFRKEGQNVTLSCEQNLNHDAMYWYRQDPGQGLRLIYYSQIVNDFQKGDIAEGYSVSREKKESFPLTVTSAQKNPTAFYLCASSATGAFSNQPQHFGDGTRLSIL.